This passage covers 5 T cell receptor beta chains from one sample sequenced in a study of T cell repertoires in cytomegalovirus infection. Each CDR3 protein gets one entry after TCRdb re-called the reads with MiXCR. The data hold 700,000 to 900,000 distinct CDR3 sequences, with 25% to 35% observed a single time. For these receptors, no antigen is known. Material: cultured CD8+ T cells from PBMCs, obtained from culture after CMV antigen stimulation. The origin of the receptors is a human donor in good health (CMV status not recorded). Some clones in this sample may be carry-over from other donors' samples.

The chain joins TRBV9 to TRBJ1-6; a weak D match, TRBD1 (5 bases). V was shortened by 3 bases and J by 7 bases, with 14 bases between the two germline ends. The V gene's germline CDR1 is SGDLS and CDR2 YYNGEE. The CDR3 consists of 15 residues. CDR3 in amino acids: CASSAQGRGNSPLHF. CDR3 coding DNA: TGTGCCAGCAGCGCCCAGGGAAGGGGCAATTCACCCCTCCACTTT.

The chain carries TRBV6-6 and TRBJ2-5, with TRBD1 as a possible D gene (6 bases). Germline loops: CDR1 MNHNY, CDR2 SVGAGI (reference sequence). Deletions cut 6 bases from V and 7 bases from J, with 15 bases between. CDR3 length: 13 residues. In DNA form, the CDR3 reads TGTGCCAGCAGCTGGGGGTCAGGGGTGACCCAGTACTTC. Translating gives CASSWGSGVTQYF.

J is TRBJ2-2 and V is TRBV7-8, with 9 positions matching TRBD2. The J segment lost 0 bases and the V segment lost 5 bases, leaving 13 bases of the junction unmatched. This CDR3 is 19 amino acids long. From germline, CDR1 is SGHVS and CDR2 FQNEAQ. Here the CDR3 DNA reads TGTGCCAGCAGCCAAGGTCGAGCGGGGGGTCTCGCGAACACCGGGGAGCTGTTTTTT. This encodes CASSQGRAGGLANTGELFF.

This clonotype was recorded a few times. The genes are TRBV7-8 and TRBJ2-7; D may match TRBD1 or TRBD2 (5 bases each). V was trimmed by 0 bases and J by 3 bases, leaving 9 bases between them. This CDR3 is built from 14 residues. Germline V CDR1 and CDR2: SGHVS, FQNEAQ. In nucleotides, the CDR3 is TGTGCCAGCAGCTTAGCGCAGGGAGACTACGAGCAGTACTTC. It encodes CASSLAQGDYEQYF.

This clonotype was seen more than once but under ten times. The CDR3 coding sequence is TGTGCCAGCAGCCCGGGTTTGAGTTTAAACGGTGAGCAGTTCTTC. Protein: CASSPGLSLNGEQFF. The genes are TRBV7-9 and TRBJ2-1; D is uncertain. The germline V gene encodes CDR1 SEHNR and CDR2 FQNEAQ (reference sequence). The ends were cut back, 5 bases at V and 9 bases at J, with 20 bases in the middle. The CDR3 spans 15 residues.